This T cell receptor (beta chain) is from a study of CD8 T cells in ankylosing spondylitis. Study conclusions and caveats: Reportedly, matched ankylosing spondylitis synovial fluid was significantly enriched for disease-linked clones. Apparently characteristic of ankylosing spondylitis blood was a TCR beta motif (about 8 highly homologous variants). Certain motif variants had earlier been reported in reactive arthritis synovial fluid and blood.

Researchers built TCR beta libraries using quantitative 5'-RACE with molecular barcodes. TCRdb used MiXCR to reprocess the 5' RACE reads, holding one entry per CDR3 protein. This table has about 800,000 distinct CDR3 sequences, about an eighth appearing once. This clonotype was observed at least ten times. Its antigen is not identified. Sequences were obtained from blood, either unsorted or a sorted T cell fraction (not recorded which). The TCR originated in a male donor with ankylosing spondylitis.

The chain's CDR3 is CASSSPLEQYF. The DNA for the CDR3 is TGTGCCAGCAGTTCCCCTCTCGAGCAGTACTTC. The chain links TRBV6-5 to TRBJ2-7; D gene ambiguous. The germline V gene encodes CDR1 MNHEY and CDR2 SVGAGI. The CDR3 loop spans 11 amino acids. Trimming pared 4 bases from V and 6 bases from J, leaving 7 bases between.